The 27 T cell receptor beta chains below come from one sample, sequenced in a study of vaccination and CD4 T cells after COVID-19. No antigen has been identified for these receptors. Sequenced with the Oncomine TCR Beta short-read assay was DNA taken from cultured CD4+ T cells. MiXCR, applied by TCRdb to the PCR reads, yields one record per CDR3 protein. Found here are about 19,000 distinct CDR3 sequences, less than 50% of them singletons; the top ten hold roughly 14%. The treatment here: approximately 11-day PBMC culture with coronavirus spike peptide pools or control peptides (ViraFEST assay). Material for sequencing was cultured CD4+ T cells from blood. The receptors derive from a human donor with COVID-19.

The chain has TRBV11-3 and TRBJ2-7; 9 positions agree with TRBD2. The trim removed 1 base at V and 0 bases at J, leaving 4 bases unmatched. There are 16 residues in the CDR3. Germline CDR1 reads SGHNT; CDR2 reads YENEEA. DNA for the CDR3: TGTGCCAGCAGCTTAGGGAGCGGGGGGAGCTCCTACGAGCAGTACTTC. Amino acid sequence: CASSLGSGGSSYEQYF.

V gene TRBV2 combines with J gene TRBJ2-6; no clear D. The CDR3 length is 14 residues. CDR1 is SNHLY and CDR2 is FYNNEI in the germline V gene. Trimming removed 6 bases from V and 3 bases from J, with 9 bases in between. CDR3 sequence reads: CASSPPRGANVLTF. The DNA for the CDR3 is TGTGCCAGCAGCCCCCCTCGTGGGGCCAACGTCCTGACTTTC.

The chain carries TRBV7-2 and TRBJ1-2, with 12 bases fitting TRBD1. The CDR3 is made up of 17 amino acids. V lost 5 bases, J lost 5 bases, and 12 bases stayed unmatched. CDR1 and CDR2 (germline): SGHTA, FQGNSA. CDR3: CASSRGTGGVEAYGYTF. CDR3 DNA: TGTGCCAGCAGCCGGGGGACAGGGGGCGTAGAAGCTTATGGCTACACCTTC.

The chain uses TRBV20-1 and TRBJ1-5; no clear D. Trimming shortened V by 4 bases and J by 7 bases, and 23 bases separated the two germline ends. Germline V CDR1 and CDR2: DFQATT, SNEGSKA (reference sequence). The CDR3 spans 16 residues. Here the CDR3 reads CSAIRSASGLGQPQHF. The CDR3 DNA is TGCAGTGCTATTCGGTCTGCAAGTGGGTTAGGACAGCCCCAGCATTTT.

The genes are TRBV30 and TRBJ2-2; D is unresolved. Germline V gives CDR1 GTSNPN, CDR2 SVGIG (reference sequence). The V end was cut by 1 base, the J end by 7 bases, with 10 bases between. The CDR3 is 13 residues long. The CDR3 sequence: CAWSALTGGELFF. The CDR3 bases are TGTGCCTGGAGTGCGCTGACTGGCGGGGAGCTGTTTTTT.

The V gene is TRBV19, the J gene TRBJ1-4, with a possible D match to TRBD1 (5 bases). V gave up 7 bases and J gave up 7 bases, with 16 bases separating them. The CDR3 has 14 amino acids. Germline CDR1 and CDR2: LNHDA and SQIVND (reference sequence). CDR3 sequence (DNA): TGTGCCAGTACCCCCCCGAGAGGGACTGAAAAACTGTTTTTT. Translation gives CASTPPRGTEKLFF.

V is TRBV9 and J is TRBJ2-2; D tentatively reads TRBD1 or TRBD2 (6 bases each). Germline V gene data show CDR1 as SGDLS and CDR2 as YYNGEE. Trimming stripped 1 base from V and 8 bases from J, with 15 bases between. The CDR3 has 15 residues. CDR3 in amino acids: CASSVNGGAAGELFF. DNA for the CDR3: TGTGCCAGCAGCGTAAACGGGGGCGCGGCTGGGGAGCTGTTTTTT.

The J gene is TRBJ1-2, the V gene TRBV7-9; the D is unclear. The CDR3 extends over 13 amino acids. The V end lost 3 bases, the J end lost 5 bases, and 10 bases lay between the germline ends. The germline gives CDR1 SEHNR, CDR2 FQNEAQ (reference sequence). The CDR3 DNA reads as TGTGCCAGCAGCTTGGACGGCACGTATGGCTACACCTTC. It translates to CASSLDGTYGYTF.

This chain joins TRBV5-1 and TRBJ2-5; D is perhaps TRBD1 or TRBD2 (5 bases each). This CDR3 spans 14 amino acids. The germline V gene has CDR1 SGHRS and CDR2 YFSETQ. Trimming took off 4 bases at V and 5 bases at J, with 15 bases between the two ends. The CDR3 protein is CASSPGTLGETQYF. In DNA form, the CDR3 reads TGCGCCAGCAGCCCCGGGACGCTTGGGGAGACCCAGTACTTC.

The V gene is TRBV2, the J gene TRBJ1-2; D not resolved. Germline CDR1 reads SNHLY; CDR2 reads FYNNEI. This CDR3 contains 12 residues. Between the trimmed V and J ends, which lost 7 bases and 2 bases, there was a span of 8 bases. CDR3 region: CASTHWNYGYTF. The CDR3 DNA reads TGTGCCAGCACCCACTGGAACTATGGCTACACCTTC.

The chain recombines TRBV5-1 with TRBJ2-3; D gene unclear. Germline V gives CDR1 SGHRS, CDR2 YFSETQ. Trimming pared 0 bases from V and 8 bases from J, leaving 4 bases between. The CDR3 totals 11 residues. CDR3 in DNA: TGCGCCAGCAGCTTGGATAGTACGCAGTATTTT. It specifies CASSLDSTQYF.

This chain joins TRBV21-1 and TRBJ1-5. TRBV21-1 is an annotated pseudogene. The CDR3 contains 15 residues. The CDR3 DNA is TGTGCCAGCAGCAAAATGGAGGGAGACAATCAGCCCCAGCATTTT. This encodes CASSKMEGDNQPQHF.

V and J are TRBV7-2 and TRBJ2-7, with D maybe TRBD1 (6 bases). V lost 4 bases, J lost 5 bases, and 15 bases lay in between. This CDR3 is 14 amino acids long. CDR1 and CDR2 from the germline V gene are SGHTA and FQGNSA. The CDR3 sequence is CASSSRQAGNEQYF. CDR3 sequence (DNA): TGTGCCAGCAGCTCGCGACAGGCCGGGAACGAGCAGTACTTC.

The rearrangement uses TRBV19 and TRBJ2-3, with D perhaps matching TRBD2 (6 bases). Trimming left V 6 bases short and J 2 bases short, with 12 bases between. Germline V gives CDR1 LNHDA, CDR2 SQIVND (reference sequence). The CDR3 has 14 amino acids. CDR3 sequence (DNA): TGTGCCAGTAGCTCCGGGACTGACACAGATACGCAGTATTTT. It yields the protein CASSSGTDTDTQYF.

The V and J genes are TRBV7-2 and TRBJ2-5; the D is unclear. Trimming stripped 7 bases from V and 1 base from J, with 10 bases between. The CDR3 totals 13 residues. Germline V gives CDR1 SGHTA, CDR2 FQGNSA. The CDR3 DNA follows: TGTGCCAGCACCAGGAGCATCCAAGAGACCCAGTACTTC. It translates to CASTRSIQETQYF.

The J gene is TRBJ1-5, the V gene TRBV12-3 or TRBV12-4; D is unresolved. Trimming stripped 3 bases from V and 1 base from J, with 7 bases between. This CDR3 contains 14 residues. CDR3 in amino acids: CASSFVDSNQPQHF. The CDR3 DNA reads TGTGCCAGCAGTTTTGTGGACAGCAATCAGCCCCAGCATTTT.

V and J are TRBV7-8 and TRBJ2-3; perhaps TRBD2 as D (6 bases). The germline gives CDR1 SGHVS, CDR2 FQNEAQ. V gave up 9 bases and J gave up 4 bases, with 14 bases separating them. The CDR3 runs to 13 residues. The CDR3 bases are TGTGCCAGTTCGGGACTGACTTCAGATACGCAGTATTTT. Translating gives CASSGLTSDTQYF.

CDR3 sequence: CASSRQQGNTIYF. The CDR3 nucleotides are TGTGCCAGCTCGAGACAGCAAGGAAACACCATATATTTT. The chain employs TRBV18 and TRBJ1-3; a possible D gene is TRBD1 (5 bases). V dropped 6 bases and J dropped 4 bases, with 10 bases sitting between them. CDR1 KGHSH and CDR2 LQKENI come from the germline V gene. This CDR3 region has 13 residues.

This clonotype has a handful of counts. The V and J genes are TRBV5-4 and TRBJ2-2; D possibly matches TRBD1 or TRBD2 (6 bases each). The V gene lost 4 bases and the J gene lost 7 bases, with 17 bases spanning the gap. The CDR3 is made up of 15 amino acids. Germline CDR1 is SGHNT and CDR2 is YYREEE (reference sequence). In DNA, the CDR3 is TGTGCCAGCAGCCCTACCACGGGGGCTGGCGGGGAGCTGTTTTTT. It is translated as CASSPTTGAGGELFF.

The chain joins TRBV24-1 to TRBJ2-5; D ambiguous. Germline V CDR1 and CDR2: KGHDR, SFDVKD. The CDR3 contains 13 residues. The V gene lost 10 bases and the J gene lost 6 bases, with 17 bases spanning the gap. The CDR3 region is CATAIGGSKTQYF. CDR3 DNA sequence: TGTGCCACGGCGATTGGCGGTTCCAAGACCCAGTACTTC.

The CDR3 protein is CASSELGDTQYF. Written as DNA, the CDR3 is TGTGCCAGCAGTGAACTGGGAGATACGCAGTATTTT. The rearrangement joins TRBV6-1 to TRBJ2-3, with unresolved D. This CDR3 is built from 12 residues. In germline, CDR1 is MNHNS, CDR2 SASEGT. Between the trimmed V and J ends, which lost 2 bases and 5 bases, there was a span of 5 bases.

The rearrangement links TRBV7-2 to TRBJ2-6; possible D gene TRBD2, 5 bases. The CDR3 is 16 residues long. Germline assignment: CDR1 SGHTA and CDR2 FQGNSA. The V end lost 3 bases, the J end lost 3 bases, and 12 bases lay between the germline ends. CDR3 amino acids: CASSLRGNGGANVLTF. For the CDR3, the DNA is TGTGCCAGCAGCTTGAGAGGGAACGGTGGGGCCAACGTCCTGACTTTC.

J is TRBJ1-2 and V is TRBV19; D may be TRBD1 (6 bases). The V and J ends lost 1 base and 4 bases respectively, with 16 bases between them. CDR1 is LNHDA, CDR2 SQIVND, per germline (reference sequence). There are 16 residues in the CDR3. CDR3 sequence (DNA): TGTGCCAGTAGTATAGGCTTGTCGGGGGCCGGCTATGGCTACACCTTC. This encodes CASSIGLSGAGYGYTF.

In its sample, this clonotype was seen once. The gene calls are TRBV19 and TRBJ2-7, with a possible D match to TRBD1 (6 bases). The CDR3 is 14 residues long. In germline, CDR1 is LNHDA, CDR2 SQIVND (reference sequence). The V gene lost 3 bases and the J gene lost 3 bases, with 12 bases spanning the gap. CDR3 loop: CASSMPGTIYEQYF. The CDR3 bases are TGTGCCAGTAGTATGCCCGGGACAATCTACGAGCAGTACTTC. The complete variable domain, with remaining parts taken from reference TRBV19 and TRBJ2-7, reads DGGITQSPKYLFRKEGQNVTLSCEQNLNHDAMYWYRQDPGQGLRLIYYSQIVNDFQKGDIAEGYSVSREKKESFPLTVTSAQKNPTAFYLCASSMPGTIYEQYFGPGTRLTVT.

The CDR3 nucleotides are TGTGCCAGCAGTCGGGGACAGGGTTACAATGAGCAGTTCTTC. Translated, it gives CASSRGQGYNEQFF. This chain joins TRBV2 and TRBJ2-1, with 9 bases aligning to TRBD1. V shed 5 bases, J shed 4 bases, and the junction held 3 bases outside the gene matches. Germline CDR1 reads SNHLY; CDR2 reads FYNNEI. CDR3 length equals 14 residues. Combining the CDR3 with reference TRBV2 and TRBJ2-1 gives the whole variable domain EPEVTQTPSHQVTQMGQEVILRCVPISNHLYFYWYRQILGQKVEFLVSFYNNEISEKSEIFDDQFSVERPDGSNFTLKIRSTKLEDSAMYFCASSRGQGYNEQFFGPGTRLTVL.

This clonotype was seen only a few times. V gene TRBV2 combines with J gene TRBJ2-3, with D hard to call. V was clipped by 7 bases and J by 6 bases, with 17 bases between them. Germline V lookup: CDR1 SNHLY, CDR2 FYNNEI. The CDR3 has 14 residues. The CDR3 DNA follows: TGTGCCAGCAATGCCGAGGTTGGGGTCGATACGCAGTATTTT. It encodes CASNAEVGVDTQYF.

V usage is TRBV5-1 and J usage is TRBJ2-1; D may be TRBD1 (6 bases). Germline CDR1 reads SGHRS; CDR2 reads YFSETQ. V was cut by 5 bases and J by 6 bases, with 15 bases left in between. The CDR3 sequence is 14 residues long. The CDR3 sequence is CASSDGQFGNEQFF. In nucleotides, the CDR3 is TGCGCCAGCAGTGATGGACAGTTCGGCAATGAGCAGTTCTTC.